A single T cell receptor beta chain is shown here with its context. Antigen specificity is unknown. The sample originates from a study of T cell responses to AZD1222 COVID-19 vaccine. Method: immunoSEQ multiplex PCR; TCRdb's copy keeps in-frame clones and lacks some. The sample carries about 150,000 clones, less than 90% recorded once. The CDR3 totals 17 residues. CDR1 and CDR2 (germline): SGHRS, YFSETQ. V was shortened by 0 bases and J by 0 bases, with 16 bases between the two germline ends. General study findings and limits: Nearly half of the spike-specific TCRs reportedly recognize variant regions that carry no mutations. White British donors predominated, females outnumbered males, and clonal diversity was possibly underestimated. Increased Spike-specific TCR breadth and depth were observed after two AZD1222 doses. Repertoires in all cases were sampled only once the peak T cell response had passed.

J is TRBJ2-7 and V is TRBV5-1; tentative D call: TRBD2 (5 bases). The sequence came from an adult who had recovered from COVID-19. The specimen comprised peripheral blood, sampled after recovery from COVID-19. The CDR3 sequence is CASSLAPGLNPSYEQYF. CDR3 bases: TGCGCCAGCAGCTTGGCCCCGGGGTTGAACCCCTCCTACGAGCAGTACTTC.